This TCR beta chain is drawn from a study of blood T cell repertoires in COVID-19 (dated by TCRdb to the early 2020s). Turning to the overall study: Samples from collaborators originated in the United States, Italy and Spain and spanned both the acute and convalescent phases of COVID-19. Samples came from the ongoing ImmuneRACE study (first 160 participants) plus 1,254 subjects from 6 global collaborators. Where available, HLA class I and class II types were obtained from metadata supplied by the sample provider rather than from assay-based typing. The sample metadata nearly always contained a de-identified subject ID, COVID-19 status, age in years and sex. The repertoires were made available in a free public database intended to serve as a resource for research on the immune response to SARS-CoV-2. The prospective study material was composed of cDNA or gDNA derived from T cells, B-cell-depleted T cells, or PBMCs. Subjects who had been exposed to COVID-19, were actively infected with it, or had recovered from it provided the deeply sampled blood TCRbeta repertoires that made up the dataset.

TCRbeta CDR3 regions were amplified from genomic DNA by means of the immunoSEQ Assay, a bias-controlled multiplex PCR. Under the source paper's analysis protocol: Within the assay, amplification of reference gene primers was used to estimate how many nucleated cells each sample contained. To quantify the absolute abundance of each unique TCRbeta CDR3 rearrangement, sequence reads were collapsed and filtered. Productive Simpson clonality was computed per sample as the square root of Simpson's diversity index over productive rearrangements. TCRdb stores this immuneACCESS table with in-frame sequences only. Part of the clones is absent; in the studies checked, under half of the shortfall reflects unresolved V genes, and no reason is known for the rest. V and J calls and clone size come straight from that table; D and trimming were deduced from the DNA. This sample lists about 180,000 clones; less than 90% were detected once. About 8.3% of the sample lies in the top ten.

As concerns this clone: Its cognate antigen has yet to be identified. No base quality values were provided; no much bigger clone lies one nucleotide off. The same CDR3 is also encoded by other DNA sequences in this sample.

Broader findings and caveats from the paper: The amount of clinical and demographic metadata varied by source and participant and was provided uncurated.

One collaborating source in Seattle enrolled patients while the patients were actively infected and followed the patients over time throughout the course of disease. Collaborating institutions collected whole blood in K2EDTA tubes following their own protocols. Collaborator samples were shipped for TCRbeta analysis as frozen whole blood, isolated PBMCs, or DNA extracted from either sample type. The TCR sequence derives from a woman in her 70s with COVID-19, enrolled during active disease. The sequenced material came from peripheral blood.

The DNA sequence is TGCGCCAGCAGCTTGGGGCAGTCCTACAATGAGCAGTTCTTC. This codes for CASSLGQSYNEQFF. The sequence is built from TRBV5-1 and TRBJ2-1; the D segment cannot be called with confidence. The CDR3 measures 14 amino acids from cysteine to phenylalanine. The kept DNA is CDR3 alone, 42 bases in frame from the first base. From the germline V gene, CDR1 is SGHRS and CDR2 is YFSETQ. V is shortened by 0 bases, J by 1 base, and the region joining them spans 5 bases.